The rows below give T cell receptor beta chains drawn from one sample of a study of beta chain features in type 1 diabetes. Generated by immunoSEQ multiplex PCR, the TCRdb table keeps only in-frame clones and is missing some. The repertoire holds about 210,000 clones, with approximately 11% as singletons. The sample consisted of central memory CD4+ T cells from blood. Source of these receptors: a man between 18 and 35 years old in good health. Each CDR3 is given with its conserved first and last residue. The order of the fields is V gene, clone size, J gene, D gene, CDR3 DNA, CDR3 protein. A D gene is named only where the DNA matches it firmly. Size values are once, few and many counts, or a class for expanded clones, and some rows have none.

TRBV27	.	TRBJ2-2	TRBD2	TGTGCCAGTAATCTGGGACTAGCGGGAACCGGGGAGCTGTTTTTT	CASNLGLAGTGELFF
TRBV29-1	few	TRBJ2-3	.	TGCAGCGTTGGAGCGGGCAGGGGCACAGATACGCAGTATTTT	CSVGAGRGTDTQYF
TRBV14	.	TRBJ2-3	.	TGTGCCAGCAGCCATTGGTACGCTGATACGCAGTATTTT	CASSHWYADTQYF
TRBV5-5	few	TRBJ2-4	.	TGTGCCAGCAGCGGAACAGACAAAAACATTCAGTACTTC	CASSGTDKNIQYF
TRBV30	.	TRBJ2-1	.	TGTGCCTGGAGTGTACAGGGAGGCAATGAGCAGTTCTTC	CAWSVQGGNEQFF
TRBV29-1	many	TRBJ2-1	TRBD2	TGCAGCGTTGAGCATAGCGGGTCTTACAATGAGCAGTTCTTC	CSVEHSGSYNEQFF
TRBV30	.	TRBJ1-2	TRBD1	TGTGCCTGGAGTTTAGGCAGGGGGAGGGCGAACTATGGCTACACCTTC	CAWSLGRGRANYGYTF
TRBV21-1	few	TRBJ2-7	.	TGTGCCAGCAGCCCCCGACCCAACGAGCAGTACTTC	CASSPRPNEQYF
TRBV5-1	.	TRBJ2-7	TRBD1	TGCGCCAGCAGCCGGGGGTCGGGACAGGGCTACGAGCAGTACTTC	CASSRGSGQGYEQYF
TRBV11-2	many	TRBJ2-3	.	TGTGCCAGCAGGCGACTGCAGGGTTCGGATACGCAGTATTTT	CASRRLQGSDTQYF
TRBV30	few	TRBJ1-2	.	TGTGCCTGGAGTGTAGAATATTTCGGCTTC	CAWSVEYFGF
TRBV29-1	few	TRBJ2-7	.	TGCAGCGTTGGTGGCAGGGAAACGGCCGAGCAGTACTTC	CSVGGRETAEQYF
TRBV7-3	.	TRBJ2-5	.	TGTGCCAGCAGCTTAACCGACAGAAGAGAGACCCAGTACTTC	CASSLTDRRETQYF
TRBV4-1	few	TRBJ2-7	TRBD2	TGCGCCAGCAGCCGGGGACTAGCGGGAGCAGAAGAGCAGTACTTC	CASSRGLAGAEEQYF
TRBV25-1	few	TRBJ1-1	.	TGTGCCAGCAGTGAATTTGGACTCCCTGGGGCTTTCTTT	CASSEFGLPGAFF
TRBV19	.	TRBJ2-3	TRBD2	TGTGCCAGTACCCCACTAGCGTCAGGCACAGATACGCAGTATTTT	CASTPLASGTDTQYF
TRBV11-2	few	TRBJ2-2	.	TGTGCCAGCAGCGATTCTTATCTCGGGGAGCTGTTTTTT	CASSDSYLGELFF
TRBV29-1	.	TRBJ2-7	.	TGCAGCGCCGTGCGGGGCCACGAGCAGTACTTC	CSAVRGHEQYF
TRBV6-1	.	TRBJ1-5	.	TGTGCCAGCAGTGAATCGCACAATCAGCCCCAGCATTTT	CASSESHNQPQHF
TRBV10-3	few	TRBJ2-7	.	TGTGCCATCAGTGACTTGGACGGGAGCTCCTACGAGCAGTACTTC	CAISDLDGSSYEQYF
TRBV29-1	.	TRBJ2-6	.	TGCAGCGTTGAAGACGGCAAGCAACAGGCCAACGTCCTGACTTTC	CSVEDGKQQANVLTF
TRBV29-1	.	TRBJ2-3	TRBD1	TGCAGCGTTGGAGCAGGGGGCAGAACAGATACGCAGTATTTT	CSVGAGGRTDTQYF
TRBV14	.	TRBJ1-4	.	TGTGCCAGCAGCCGTACTCGGAGAGGGGGTGAAAAACTGTTTTTT	CASSRTRRGGEKLFF
TRBV7-9	few	TRBJ2-2	TRBD2	TGTGCCAGCAGTTTACTAGCGAACGCCGGGGAGCTGTTTTTT	CASSLLANAGELFF
TRBV30	few	TRBJ2-2	.	TGTGCCTGGAAGGCGGACCACACCGGGGAGCTGTTTTTT	CAWKADHTGELFF
TRBV7-2	.	TRBJ2-6	.	TGTGCCAGCAGCTCCCAAAGGGGAGGAAGCTCTGGGGCCAACGTCCTGACTTTC	CASSSQRGGSSGANVLTF
TRBV7-2	few	TRBJ2-7	TRBD2	TGTGCCAGCAGCTTAGCTAGCGGGAGGTACGAGCAGTACTTC	CASSLASGRYEQYF
TRBV18	few	TRBJ2-7	TRBD1	TGTGCCAGCTCGACACAGGGGCACGAGCAGTACTTC	CASSTQGHEQYF
TRBV29-1	few	TRBJ2-1	.	TGCAGCGTTGTCTATTTCGATGAGCAGTTCTTC	CSVVYFDEQFF
TRBV27	.	TRBJ2-1	.	TGTGCCAGCATGGGCCGGCTCTCTTATGAGCAGTTCTTC	CASMGRLSYEQFF
TRBV18	few	TRBJ2-7	.	TGTGCCAGCTCACCTAAAAGAGTCGAGCAGTACTTC	CASSPKRVEQYF
TRBV6-1	few	TRBJ2-7	.	TGTGCCAGCAGTGAAGCGCGCCAACTCTACGAGCAGTACTTC	CASSEARQLYEQYF
TRBV27	few	TRBJ2-5	.	TGTGCCAGCAGTTTATACGGAGAGACCCAGTACTTC	CASSLYGETQYF
TRBV30	few	TRBJ2-1	TRBD1	TGTGCCTGGGACAGGGTAGAGGCCAATGAGCAGTTCTTC	CAWDRVEANEQFF
TRBV29-1	.	TRBJ1-2	.	TGCAGCGTTGAACAGGGGCAGGGCGGCTACACCTTC	CSVEQGQGGYTF
TRBV7-9	.	TRBJ2-3	.	TGTGCCAGCAGCTTAACCAGGGTGAGAGATACGCAGTATTTT	CASSLTRVRDTQYF
TRBV30	.	TRBJ2-5	.	TGTGCCTGGAGTATCTGGGTTGAGACCCAGTACTTC	CAWSIWVETQYF
TRBV30	.	TRBJ1-2	TRBD1	TGTGCCTGGAGTGACAGATTGACAGGGACTCCTGGCTACACCTTC	CAWSDRLTGTPGYTF
TRBV13	few	TRBJ2-7	TRBD1	TGTGCCAGCAGCTCAGGGACAGGGGAGTACGAGCAGTACTTC	CASSSGTGEYEQYF
TRBV14	.	TRBJ2-1	.	TGTGCCAGCAGCCCCCGGGACCTCGCTTACAATGAGCAGTTCTTC	CASSPRDLAYNEQFF
TRBV6-6	.	TRBJ1-1	.	TGTGCCAGCGGCCTAGGGGCGGGGACGGTAGACACTGAAGCTTTCTTT	CASGLGAGTVDTEAFF
TRBV20-1	once	TRBJ2-4	.	TGCAGTGCTAGCGGCAAAAACATTCAGTACTTC	CSASGKNIQYF
TRBV10-1	many	TRBJ2-7	.	TGCGCCAGCGGGGCCAGCTCCTACGAGCAGTACTTC	CASGASSYEQYF
TRBV7-3	.	TRBJ2-5	TRBD2	TGTGCCAGCAGCGTAGAGGGACTACAAGAGACCCAGTACTTC	CASSVEGLQETQYF
TRBV7-2	.	TRBJ2-1	.	TGTGCCAGCAGCTTAAGTCGGGAGACGGAGTTCTTC	CASSLSRETEFF
TRBV7-6	few	TRBJ2-1	.	TGTGCCAGCAGCTTAGGAGACACTGACAATGAGCAGTTCTTC	CASSLGDTDNEQFF
TRBV6-5	.	TRBJ1-5	.	TGTGCCAGCAGTGTGCGTGGACTAACCGATCAGCCCCAGCATTTT	CASSVRGLTDQPQHF
TRBV6-6	.	TRBJ1-2	TRBD1	TGTGCCAGCAGCCTCAGACAGGGCTATGGCTACACCTTC	CASSLRQGYGYTF
TRBV29-1	few	TRBJ1-2	TRBD1	TGCAGCGTTGACGGACAGGGGTATGATGGCTACACCTTC	CSVDGQGYDGYTF
TRBV18	.	TRBJ2-3	.	TGTGCCAGCTCACCACTAGGAAACACAGATACGCAGTATTTT	CASSPLGNTDTQYF
TRBV25-1	few	TRBJ1-2	TRBD1	TGTGCCAGCAGTGAATGGGGGGACAGGGGGCTTTCTGGCTACACCTTC	CASSEWGDRGLSGYTF
TRBV14	few	TRBJ1-3	TRBD1	TGTGCCAGCAGCGCCCGGACAGGGACTGGAAACACCATATATTTT	CASSARTGTGNTIYF
TRBV30	.	TRBJ2-3	.	TGTGCCTGGAGTGCCGAAGACGCAGATACGCAGTATTTT	CAWSAEDADTQYF